This T cell receptor beta chain was found in a study of blood T cell repertoires in COVID-19. Study-level information: Sources were T cells, B-cell-depleted T cells, or PBMCs; the material itself was cDNA or gDNA.

Original processing notes: Reference gene primers were amplified, and this amplification served to estimate nucleated cell counts. Profiling relied on immunoSEQ multiplex PCR, and the TCRdb table lists in-frame clones only, not all of them. V and J calls and clone size are copied from that table; D and trimming were computed from the DNA. The sample lists 250,000 or so clones, 85% to 90% occurring once. The length of the CDR3 is 14 residues. Trimming took 1 base from V and 11 from J; bases not matched to a gene: 6. The germline V gene encodes CDR1 LGHDT and CDR2 YNNKEL (reference sequence). This clone was seen once.

This receptor was taken from a woman aged 35 to 49 who had recovered from COVID-19. Sequencing was performed on peripheral blood. The chain employs TRBV3-1 (or the pseudogene TRBV3-2) and TRBJ2-1; 9 bases align to TRBD2. In DNA form, the CDR3 reads TGTGCCAGCAGCCAAGTAAGGCTAGCGGGAAAGCAGTTCTTC. It yields the protein CASSQVRLAGKQFF.